This T cell receptor (beta chain) derives from a study of regulatory and conventional T cells in RAG deficiency. This CDR3 region has 17 residues. With 3 bases clipped from V and 4 bases from J, the junction kept 10 bases outside the gene matches. Germline V gene data show CDR1 as LNHDA and CDR2 as SQIVND (reference sequence). Regarding this clone: The antigen remains undetermined.

The table came from immunoSEQ multiplex PCR; TCRdb's copy has only in-frame clones and leaves some out. The sample has fewer than 30,000 clones, about 95% seen once. Genomic DNA came from blood conventional CD4+ T cells gated CD25-low CD127-high. Study-level results: These Omenn syndrome Treg sorts may hold peripherally activated cells instead. Shorter CDR3s in all patient subsets; >75% Treg-Tconv overlap in Omenn.

These data are also associated with another study on regulatory T cells. That report notes: Amplification used 52 TRBV primers and 13 TRBJ primers. Patient repertoires had restricted TRB V-J pairs and skewed V and J usage, most in Tregs.

This chain uses TRBV19 with TRBJ2-3; 10 nucleotides line up with TRBD2. The clonotype was recovered from a human donor in good health. Sequencing was done on a sample of CD25- CD4+ T cells sorted from blood. The CDR3: CASSMQRGGPAPDTQYF. For the CDR3, the DNA is TGTGCCAGTAGTATGCAGCGGGGGGGTCCAGCCCCAGATACGCAGTATTTT. Filled out from reference TRBV19 and TRBJ2-3, the complete variable domain reads DGGITQSPKYLFRKEGQNVTLSCEQNLNHDAMYWYRQDPGQGLRLIYYSQIVNDFQKGDIAEGYSVSREKKESFPLTVTSAQKNPTAFYLCASSMQRGGPAPDTQYFGPGTRLTVL.